This TCR beta chain was sequenced during a study of blood T cell repertoires in COVID-19 (TCRdb year 2020). In terms of the full investigation: Samples from collaborators originated in the United States, Italy and Spain and spanned both the acute and convalescent phases of COVID-19. The material from the prospective study consisted of cDNA or gDNA derived from T cells, B-cell-depleted T cells, or PBMCs. Deeply sampled blood TCRbeta repertoires from subjects exposed to, actively infected with, or recovered from COVID-19 were included in the dataset. The repertoires were released in a freely available public database intended as a resource for research on the immune response to SARS-CoV-2. The samples were drawn from two sources: the first 160 participants of the ongoing ImmuneRACE study, and some 1,300 subjects contributed by 6 global collaborators. The sample metadata nearly always contained a de-identified subject ID, COVID-19 status, age in years and sex. Where available, HLA class I and class II types were taken from metadata supplied by the sample provider and were not determined by assay-based typing.

Study-level results and caveats: Clinical and demographic metadata were provided uncurated, with the amount varying by source and participant.

From a lookup of the germline V gene, CDR1 and CDR2 are SNHLY and FYNNEI. Reading from cysteine to phenylalanine, the CDR3 counts 17 amino acids. Only CDR3 DNA remains: 51 bases, in frame from the first base. V and J are trimmed by 2 bases and 8 bases, and the gene matches miss 7 bases of the junction. TCRbeta CDR3 regions were amplified from genomic DNA by means of the immunoSEQ Assay, a bias-controlled multiplex PCR. Processing in the source paper ran as follows. The number of nucleated cells in each sample was estimated from the amplification of reference gene primers within the assay. To quantify the absolute abundance of each unique TCRbeta CDR3 rearrangement, sequence reads were collapsed and filtered. Productive Simpson clonality was computed per sample as the square root of Simpson's diversity index over productive rearrangements. As stored in TCRdb, this immuneACCESS dataset retains in-frame rearrangements with V and J assigned. A fraction of the clones does not appear; measured against another copy, unresolved V genes explain less than half of the discrepancy, and the remainder lacks a known reason. For V, J and clone size, that table is used; D and trimming come from the DNA. Counted in this sample were approximately 210,000 clones; almost 85% of them appeared once. The top ten clonotypes cover approximately 8.1% of the sample.

This clone was found a few times. What this receptor recognizes is not known. No much larger clone is present one base from it, and per-base qualities are unavailable. Whole blood was collected in K2EDTA tubes by collaborating institutions according to the institutions' own protocols. Collaborator samples were shipped for TCRbeta analysis as frozen whole blood, isolated PBMCs, or DNA extracted from either sample type. This receptor was identified in a woman aged 50 to 65 with active or convalescent COVID-19. The receptor chain draws on TRBV2 and TRBJ1-6, with 12 bases aligning to TRBD1. Sample: peripheral blood. This receptor carries the CDR3 CASSESWDRGLDSPLHF. Here is the DNA: TGTGCCAGCAGTGAATCTTGGGACAGGGGGCTGGATTCACCCCTCCACTTT.